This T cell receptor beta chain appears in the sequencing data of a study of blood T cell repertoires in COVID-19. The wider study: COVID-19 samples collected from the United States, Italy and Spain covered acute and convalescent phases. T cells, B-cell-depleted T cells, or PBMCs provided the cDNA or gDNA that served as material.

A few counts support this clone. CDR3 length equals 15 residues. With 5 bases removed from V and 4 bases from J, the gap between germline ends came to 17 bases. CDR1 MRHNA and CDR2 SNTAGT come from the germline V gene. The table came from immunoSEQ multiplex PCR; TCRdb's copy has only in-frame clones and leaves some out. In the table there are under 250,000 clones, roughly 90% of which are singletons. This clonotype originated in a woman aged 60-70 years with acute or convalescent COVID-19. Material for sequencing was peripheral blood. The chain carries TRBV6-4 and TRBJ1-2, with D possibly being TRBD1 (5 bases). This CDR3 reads CASSRDSGLSYGYTF. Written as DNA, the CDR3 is TGTGCCAGCAGTCGGGACTCCGGTCTGAGCTATGGCTACACCTTC.